This TCR beta chain was recovered during a study of T cell changes during pregnancy in multiple sclerosis. Only in-frame clones appear in the TCRdb table, and some are missing; sequencing was by immunoSEQ multiplex PCR. Among more than 25,000 clones listed, approximately 91% were seen once. The CDR3 is 14 amino acids. CDR1 SGHDT and CDR2 YYEEEE come from the germline V gene. V was pared by 3 bases and J by 5 bases, with 14 bases between. The source is a female donor with multiple sclerosis, enrolled in a pregnancy study. The sequenced sample was CD8+ T cells from peripheral blood mononuclear cells, obtained before pregnancy. This chain joins TRBV5-6 and TRBJ2-5; possibly TRBD1 for D (6 bases). CDR3 nucleotide sequence: TGTGCCAGCAGCTATAGGGGGTTTGGGGAGACCCAGTACTTC. Amino acid sequence: CASSYRGFGETQYF.